The subject of this entry is one TCR beta chain. When the RNA was reverse transcribed, random hexamers were used with an input of roughly 0.45 to 1 ug. TCRdb re-derived calls from the immunoSEQ multiplex PCR reads in MiXCR, one entry per CDR3 protein. The sample includes around 130,000 distinct CDR3 sequences, 94% of them seen just once. The data were obtained in a study of CD8 T cells in Susac syndrome. Between the trimmed V and J ends, which lost 1 base and 4 bases, there was a span of 10 bases. Germline V gives CDR1 LNHDA, CDR2 SQIVND (reference sequence). The CDR3 spans 14 residues. V is TRBV19 and J is TRBJ1-2; D remains ambiguous. This sequence was found in a human donor in good health. The sequencing input was CD4+ T cells from PBMCs. The CDR3 region has the DNA TGTGCCAGTAGTATAGCTGCACAGCTCTATGGCTACACCTTC. This encodes CASSIAAQLYGYTF.